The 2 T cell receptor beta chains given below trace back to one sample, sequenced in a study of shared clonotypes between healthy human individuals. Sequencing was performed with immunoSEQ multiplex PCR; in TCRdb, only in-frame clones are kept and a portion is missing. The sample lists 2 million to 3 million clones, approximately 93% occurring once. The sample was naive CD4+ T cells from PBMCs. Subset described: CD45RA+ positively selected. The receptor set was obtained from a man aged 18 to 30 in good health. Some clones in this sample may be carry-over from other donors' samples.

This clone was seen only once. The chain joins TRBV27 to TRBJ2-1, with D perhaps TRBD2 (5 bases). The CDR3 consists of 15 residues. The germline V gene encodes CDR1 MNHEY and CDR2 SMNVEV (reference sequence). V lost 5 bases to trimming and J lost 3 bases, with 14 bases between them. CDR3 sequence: CASSKGRTDYNEQFF. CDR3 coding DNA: TGTGCCAGCAGTAAGGGAAGGACTGACTACAATGAGCAGTTCTTC.

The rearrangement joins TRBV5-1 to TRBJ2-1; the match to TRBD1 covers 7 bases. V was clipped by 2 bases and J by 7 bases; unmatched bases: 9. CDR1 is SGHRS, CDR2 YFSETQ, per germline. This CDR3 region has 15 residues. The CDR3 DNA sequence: TGCGCCAGCAGCTTAGGGGGCGTATATGAGAATGAGCAGTTCTTC. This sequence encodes CASSLGGVYENEQFF.